These T cell receptor beta chains were read from a single sample in a study of blood T cells in healthy people across ages. TCRdb analysed the 5' RACE reads with MiXCR anew, one entry per CDR3 protein. Altogether 2 million or so distinct CDR3 sequences are present, around half being singletons, with the ten largest covering roughly 2.1%. Material: blood. The receptors originated from a woman aged 40 to 50 in good health. Each CDR3 is given with its conserved first and last residue. A D gene is named only where the DNA matches it firmly. Expanded clones are given a class, and other clones once, few, many or no size at all.

j_call clone_size v_call d_call cdr3_nt cdr3_aa
TRBJ1-2 few TRBV20-1 NA TGCAGTGCTAGAGATATGTCGACAGGACGGGGGAAGGGCTATGGCTACACCTTC CSARDMSTGRGKGYGYTF
TRBJ2-7 NA TRBV20-1 NA TGCAGTGCTCCCCCAGCGACAGGTGGCTCCTACGAGCAGTACTTC CSAPPATGGSYEQYF
TRBJ2-7 NA TRBV20-1 TRBD1 TGCAGTGCTGGCGGACAGGGGACCGGATCCTACGAGCAGTACTTC CSAGGQGTGSYEQYF
TRBJ2-7 NA TRBV4-2 TRBD1 TGTGCCAGCAGCCAAGAGGTCCGGACAGGGCCCAATGAGCAGTACTTC CASSQEVRTGPNEQYF
TRBJ2-5 NA TRBV20-1 NA TGCAGTGCTAGAGATTCCGGAGCGGAGACCCAGTACTTC CSARDSGAETQYF
TRBJ2-1 few TRBV11-2 NA TGTGCCAGCAGCTCTTTTGGGAAGCAGTTCTTC CASSSFGKQFF
TRBJ1-1 NA TRBV7-9 NA TGTGCCAGCAGCTTAGCCCAAGGGGGGGACACTGAAGCTTTCTTT CASSLAQGGDTEAFF
TRBJ2-5 few TRBV6-1 NA TGTGCCAGCAGTGAACAGGGAATGGCGCAGTACTTC CASSEQGMAQYF
TRBJ2-5 few TRBV7-2 TRBD2 TGTGCCAGCAGCTCCCTGGGGCGGGGGATGGAAGAGACCCAGTACTTC CASSSLGRGMEETQYF
TRBJ2-4 few TRBV7-2 NA TGTGCCAGCAGCTTAGGAGGGATTGGTAACATTCAGTACTTC CASSLGGIGNIQYF
TRBJ2-3 NA TRBV4-3 TRBD1 TGCGCCAGCAGCCAGGGACAGATGAACACAGATACGCAGTATTTT CASSQGQMNTDTQYF
TRBJ1-4 NA TRBV6-5 NA TGTGCCAGCGGATCCGGACAGCTACTGTTTTTT CASGSGQLLFF
TRBJ2-7 many TRBV29-1 NA TGCAGCGGGAAGCAAGGCCTCGGGGAGCAGTACTTC CSGKQGLGEQYF
TRBJ1-2 NA TRBV4-3 NA TGCGCCAGCAGCCAAGAACCAGCTAACTATGGCTACACCTTC CASSQEPANYGYTF
TRBJ2-5 few TRBV12-3/TRBV12-4 NA TGTGCCAGCAGTAGAGACGATGGGACCCAGTACTTC CASSRDDGTQYF
TRBJ2-3 few TRBV25-1 NA TGTGCCAGCAGTCCCAGGACCCGGGATACGCAGTATTTT CASSPRTRDTQYF
TRBJ2-7 NA TRBV28 TRBD1 TGTGCCAGCGGGGACAGGGGGCGCAAGTACGAGCAGTACTTC CASGDRGRKYEQYF
TRBJ2-1 few TRBV24-1 TRBD2 TGTGCCACCAGTGATCCGACGACTAGCGGGGGGTCTGAGCAGTTCTTC CATSDPTTSGGSEQFF
TRBJ2-1 many TRBV12-3/TRBV12-4 TRBD1 TGTGCCAGCAGTTTCGACAGGGGCAATGAGCAGTTCTTC CASSFDRGNEQFF
TRBJ2-7 NA TRBV7-9 TRBD1 TGTGCCAGCAGCTTTGGGACAGGTGAATACGAGCAGTACTTC CASSFGTGEYEQYF
TRBJ2-5 NA TRBV7-2 TRBD2 TGTGCCAGCAGCGTTACGGGACTAGCGGGTGAGACCCAGTACTTC CASSVTGLAGETQYF
TRBJ2-1 NA TRBV7-2 TRBD2 TGTGCCAGCAGCACTAGCGGGGGGGCGGGACTGTTCTTC CASSTSGGAGLFF
TRBJ2-1 NA TRBV6-6 NA TGTGCCAGCAGTCACTCGGATATACAGTTCTTC CASSHSDIQFF
TRBJ2-5 NA TRBV4-3 NA TGCGCCAGCAGCCAAGGTGGCCGGGGTCAAGAGACCCAGTACTTC CASSQGGRGQETQYF
TRBJ1-1 NA TRBV4-3 NA TGCGCCAGCAGCCAAGATTCATATGGGGGGACTGAAGCTTTCTTT CASSQDSYGGTEAFF